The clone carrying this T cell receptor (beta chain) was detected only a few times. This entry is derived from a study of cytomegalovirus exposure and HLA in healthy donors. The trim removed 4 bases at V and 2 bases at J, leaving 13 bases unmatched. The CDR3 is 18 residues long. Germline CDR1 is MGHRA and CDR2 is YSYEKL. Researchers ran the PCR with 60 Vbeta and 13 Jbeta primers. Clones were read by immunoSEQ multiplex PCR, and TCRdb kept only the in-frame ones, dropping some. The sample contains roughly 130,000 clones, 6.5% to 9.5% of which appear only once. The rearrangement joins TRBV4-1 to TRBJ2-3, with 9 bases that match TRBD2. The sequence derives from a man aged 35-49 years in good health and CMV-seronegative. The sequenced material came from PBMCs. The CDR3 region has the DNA TGCGCCAGCAGCCGCCGACCGGATCTAGCGGGACACACAGATACGCAGTATTTT. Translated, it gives CASSRRPDLAGHTDTQYF.